This T cell receptor (beta chain) derives from a study of T cells in localized non-small cell lung cancer (dated by TCRdb to the early 2020s). For context, the study as a whole: The study examined T cell repertoires in a few hundred patients with early-stage NSCLC and compared tumors with uninvolved tumor-adjacent lungs. The cohort comprised around 250 treatment-naïve NSCLC patients with resected, localized lung tumors. A mean age of about 66 years was recorded for the NSCLC patients, of whom more than 120 were male and 107 were female.

The immunoSEQ Assay was used to sequence TCR beta CDR3 regions from DNA. Concerning the study's data processing: T cell density was computed as TCR beta template counts normalized to usable DNA estimated by amplifying housekeeping genes. Richness was estimated using the preseqR package, with extrapolation to 400,000 templates for PBMC samples and to 120,000 templates for tissue samples. Clonality was taken to be one minus Pielou's evenness. To identify tissue-enriched TCRs, differential abundance testing was run on productive amino-acid clonotypes with a minimum total count of 5 and an alpha of 0.1. The Jaccard Index and the Morisita Overlap Index were used to quantify repertoire overlap between compartments. TCR beta CDR3s were clustered by GLIPH together with public tetramer-defined viral CDR3s, and at least three viral sequences plus V-gene enrichment were required for viral motifs. The source is immuneACCESS, and TCRdb retained only in-frame sequences with V and J called. Part of the clones is not carried over; for the studies checked, unresolved V genes explain less than half of this, and the remainder is unexplained. V, J and clone size reflect that table, while D and trimming were determined from the DNA. This sample gives 23,000 or so clones in total; 90% to 95% of them show up just once. Of the sample, 2.5% to 3% falls within the top ten clones.

Of note for this clone: Its antigen is unknown. Qualities for individual bases were not recorded, and no much larger clone is one base off.

The paper's findings and limits, for the study overall: Of the top 100 tumor clones, a median of 57 were detected in paired uninvolved adjacent lung; under 30 were also among that lung's top 100. Uninvolved tumor-adjacent lung showed the highest T cell clonality, higher than tumor, which suggests more focused antigenic responses in the uninvolved tumor-adjacent lung. Because multi-region tumor sequencing was not performed, intratumor heterogeneity could not be ruled out. Since the design was exploratory, TCR variables were selected using unadjusted p-values with no false-discovery rate correction. Higher blood T cell density associated with longer overall survival, while higher adjacent-lung clonality associated with shorter survival.

Reading the germline V gene gives CDR1 LGHNA and CDR2 YNFKEQ. At the junction V is shortened by 0 bases and J by 10 bases; bases outside the gene matches: 12. Counted from cysteine to phenylalanine, this CDR3 has 17 amino acids. The entry retains the CDR3 DNA only, 51 bases that are in frame from base 1. At diagnosis, tumor, uninvolved tumor-adjacent lung and peripheral blood were collected and then preserved as a mix of FFPE and fresh-frozen material. Blood samples were analyzed as peripheral blood mononuclear cells for TCR repertoire profiling. This chain is built from TRBV4-2 and TRBJ2-1, with 10 middle bases fitting TRBD2. The sample was peripheral blood, taken before any cancer treatment. This clonotype was sampled from a woman aged 35 to 75 with stage I lung adenocarcinoma. Here the CDR3 is given as CASSQDKGSGRAPEQFF. The DNA sequence is given as TGTGCCAGCAGCCAAGACAAAGGCAGCGGGAGGGCCCCGGAGCAGTTCTTC.